The rows below give T cell receptor beta chains drawn from one sample of a study of CD8 T cells in ankylosing spondylitis. TCRdb ran MiXCR on the 5' RACE reads and lists one entry per CDR3 protein. The sample has 210,000 or so distinct CDR3 sequences, roughly 8.2% seen once. Sequenced sample: blood, either unsorted or a sorted T cell fraction (not recorded which). These receptors were collected from a female donor with ankylosing spondylitis or in good health (not recorded which). Each CDR3 is given with its conserved first and last residue. A D gene is named only where the DNA matches it firmly. Expanded clones are given a class, and other clones once, few, many or no size at all.

15	many	TRBV5-1	TRBJ2-2	TRBD1	TGCGCCAGCAGCCCAGGACAGGGGGCCATCGGGGAGCTGTTTTTT	CASSPGQGAIGELFF
16	many	TRBV7-9	TRBJ2-4	NA	TGTGCCAGCAGCTCTCCGGTTAAGGAGGCCAAAAACATTCAGTACTTC	CASSSPVKEAKNIQYF
13	few	TRBV7-6	TRBJ2-1	NA	TGTGCCAGCAGCTTAGACAGGGTGGGTGAGCAGTTCTTC	CASSLDRVGEQFF
13	NA	TRBV24-1	TRBJ2-7	NA	TGTGCCACCAGTGACCCGCCCCTTGGAGAGCAGTACTTC	CATSDPPLGEQYF
15	medium-sized	TRBV5-1	TRBJ2-1	TRBD1	TGCGCCAGCAGACCGGGACAGGGAGGGCGCAATGAGCAGTTCTTC	CASRPGQGGRNEQFF
11	few	TRBV2	TRBJ2-5	TRBD2	TGTGCCAAGGGACTAGTTGAGACCCAGTACTTC	CAKGLVETQYF
15	many	TRBV20-1	TRBJ2-1	NA	TGCAGTGCTAGACCCCCCCTCGCGCGGGACAATGAGCAGTTCTTC	CSARPPLARDNEQFF
14	many	TRBV3-1	TRBJ1-4	NA	TGTGCCAGCAGCAGACTCCTAGTAGGGGAAAAACTGTTTTTT	CASSRLLVGEKLFF
17	many	TRBV15	TRBJ2-1	TRBD2	TGTGCCACCAGCAGAGATAGAGGACTAGCGGGAGATAATGAGCAGTTCTTC	CATSRDRGLAGDNEQFF
14	many	TRBV10-2	TRBJ1-4	NA	TGCGCCAGCAGTCGTGGGAGCCTCGGTGAAAAACTGTTTTTT	CASSRGSLGEKLFF
13	few	TRBV7-9	TRBJ2-1	NA	TGTGCCAGCAGCTTACAGGGACGGGATGAGCAGTTCTTC	CASSLQGRDEQFF
12	few	TRBV5-6	TRBJ2-5	NA	TGTGCCAGCAGCTTGAGGGTCGAGACCCAGTACTTC	CASSLRVETQYF
14	many	TRBV6-1	TRBJ1-5	NA	TGTGCCAGCAGCTTCGGGGGTAGCAATCAGCCCCAGCATTTT	CASSFGGSNQPQHF
16	many	TRBV5-6	TRBJ2-3	NA	TGTGCCAGCAGCTTCCCATTCCGGGACCCCACAGATACGCAGTATTTT	CASSFPFRDPTDTQYF
15	many	TRBV3-1	TRBJ2-7	NA	TGTGCCAGCAGCTACGTGGGGGCGCCGACCTACGAGCAGTACTTC	CASSYVGAPTYEQYF
15	many	TRBV9	TRBJ1-1	TRBD1	TGTGCCAGCAGCGTAGAAACAGGGGGGGACACTGAAGCTTTCTTT	CASSVETGGDTEAFF
13	many	TRBV20-1	TRBJ1-6	TRBD1	TGCAGTGCCGGGGAGCAGGGGGATTCACCCCTCCACTTT	CSAGEQGDSPLHF
13	many	TRBV5-1	TRBJ1-2	NA	TGCGCCAGCAGCTTGGAGGTGATGGGTGGCTACACCTTC	CASSLEVMGGYTF
15	many	TRBV7-9	TRBJ2-3	NA	TGTGCCAGCAGCTTAGGGGCGGGTGATGCAGATACGCAGTATTTT	CASSLGAGDADTQYF
13	many	TRBV4-3	TRBJ2-1	NA	TGCGCCAGCAGCCAAGAGATGACTCTTGAGCAGTTCTTC	CASSQEMTLEQFF
15	few	TRBV30	TRBJ2-3	TRBD2	TGTGCCTGGAGTGGGCAGCGGGGGACCACAGATACGCAGTATTTT	CAWSGQRGTTDTQYF
16	many	TRBV5-5	TRBJ2-5	NA	TGTGCCAGCAGCTTGGGGGTACCGGGACAAGAAGAGACCCAGTACTTC	CASSLGVPGQEETQYF
15	many	TRBV29-1	TRBJ2-5	NA	TGCAGCGTTGAAGGGCTAGCCACTCGGGAAGAGACCCAGTACTTC	CSVEGLATREETQYF
13	many	TRBV3-1	TRBJ2-3	NA	TGTGCCAGCAGCCAACCCTCGGGAGATACGCAGTATTTT	CASSQPSGDTQYF
16	many	TRBV15	TRBJ1-2	TRBD1	TGTGCCACCAGCAGAGAATACCCCGGACAGGAGTATGGCTACACCTTC	CATSREYPGQEYGYTF
17	many	TRBV7-9	TRBJ2-5	TRBD1	TGTGCCAGCAGCCGACCTACAGGGGCGGTCGGTGTGGAGACCCAGTACTTC	CASSRPTGAVGVETQYF
14	many	TRBV20-1	TRBJ2-3	TRBD2	TGCAGTGCTAGAGATAAGCGGGAGAGAGATACGCAGTATTTT	CSARDKRERDTQYF
16	few	TRBV7-9	TRBJ2-3	TRBD2	TGTGCCAGCAGCTCTCCCAGCGGGAGTTTGTCAGATACGCAGTATTTT	CASSSPSGSLSDTQYF
13	many	TRBV2	TRBJ1-1	NA	TGTGCCAGCGGGGACCGCAGGCACTTTGAAGCTTTCTTT	CASGDRRHFEAFF
14	many	TRBV6-6	TRBJ1-1	NA	TGTGCCAGCAGTTACCTGGACACCTACACTGAAGCTTTCTTT	CASSYLDTYTEAFF
12	many	TRBV7-2	TRBJ1-1	NA	TGTGCCAGCAGCTACCGAAACACTGAAGCTTTCTTT	CASSYRNTEAFF
16	many	TRBV7-2	TRBJ1-2	NA	TGTGCCAGCAGCGCACCACGGCCGATGGGTCGATATGGCTACACCTTC	CASSAPRPMGRYGYTF
14	many	TRBV12-3/TRBV12-4	TRBJ2-7	NA	TGTGCCAGCAGAAAAGGGCTAGAATCCTACGAGCAGTACTTC	CASRKGLESYEQYF
15	many	TRBV3-1	TRBJ2-1	TRBD2	TGTGCCAGCAGCCTACTAGCGGGAGGGATGAAAGAGCAGTTCTTC	CASSLLAGGMKEQFF
12	many	TRBV20-1	TRBJ2-7	NA	TGCAGTGCTAGTGGGCGGAGCTACGAGCAGTACTTC	CSASGRSYEQYF
16	many	TRBV20-1	TRBJ2-1	TRBD2	TGCAGTGCTAGACATAGAGGCGGGAGCATTTACAATGAGCAGTTCTTC	CSARHRGGSIYNEQFF
14	many	TRBV7-2	TRBJ2-3	NA	TGTGCCAGCAGCTTACCTACCCGCACAGATACGCAGTATTTT	CASSLPTRTDTQYF
15	many	TRBV28	TRBJ2-7	NA	TGTGCCAGCAGACCTAAGCGGGCGTTATACTACGAGCAGTACTTC	CASRPKRALYYEQYF
18	NA	TRBV3-1	TRBJ2-2	TRBD2	TGTGCCAGCTGCTCAACCTGGGGACTAGCGGGAGGCCCCGGGGAGCTGTTTTTT	CASCSTWGLAGGPGELFF
14	many	TRBV12-3/TRBV12-4	TRBJ2-7	TRBD2	TGTGCCAGCAGTTGGGGACTAGCGCAGTACGAGCAGTACTTC	CASSWGLAQYEQYF
16	many	TRBV10-3	TRBJ1-6	TRBD1	TGTGCCATCAGTGAATTTGTATCGACAGGGGGCTCACCCCTCCACTTT	CAISEFVSTGGSPLHF
15	NA	TRBV5-1	TRBJ2-1	NA	TGCGCCAGCAGCTTGTTCCAGGACCTATTCAATGAGCAGTTCTTC	CASSLFQDLFNEQFF
14	many	TRBV5-1	TRBJ2-4	NA	TGCGCCAGCAGCTTGGCCGGCAAGATGAACATTCAGTACTTC	CASSLAGKMNIQYF
16	NA	TRBV7-7	TRBJ2-5	NA	TGTGCCAGCAGCTTAGGGGGGGGGGGCATGTCGGAGACCCAGTACTTC	CASSLGGGGMSETQYF
15	many	TRBV13	TRBJ1-5	NA	TGTGCCAGCAGCTTAGGCGGGACCAAAAATCAGCCCCAGCATTTT	CASSLGGTKNQPQHF
13	few	TRBV11-3	TRBJ2-2	NA	TGTGCCAGCAGCTTAGTGGGACGATCGGAGCTGTTTTTT	CASSLVGRSELFF
16	many	TRBV20-1	TRBJ2-2	NA	TGCAGTGCCCGACGAGGGGTCTCTTGGGGCACCGGGGAGCTGTTTTTT	CSARRGVSWGTGELFF
12	NA	TRBV6-1	TRBJ1-2	TRBD1	TGTGCCAGCAGCGGACAGGGGCTGGGCTACACCTTC	CASSGQGLGYTF
16	many	TRBV18	TRBJ2-7	TRBD2	TGTGCCAGCTCACCCGGGACTAGCGGGATACCCTACGAGCAGTACTTC	CASSPGTSGIPYEQYF
14	many	TRBV5-6	TRBJ2-7	NA	TGTGCCAGCAGCGCGGGTACGCGATACTACGAGCAGTACTTC	CASSAGTRYYEQYF
19	few	TRBV6-2/TRBV6-3	TRBJ2-6	NA	TGTGCCAGCAGTACCCGACAATGGGCTCTCCCGTCTGGGGCCAACGTCCTGACTTTC	CASSTRQWALPSGANVLTF
13	NA	TRBV7-9	TRBJ2-7	NA	TGTGCCAGCAGCTTAGGACAGCTCTACGCGCAGTACTTC	CASSLGQLYAQYF
15	NA	TRBV7-2	TRBJ1-1	NA	TGTGCCAGCAGCTCCGATACCTGGGCAGCCACTGAAGCTTTCTTT	CASSSDTWAATEAFF
16	many	TRBV4-3	TRBJ2-2	NA	TGCGCCAGCAGCCAAGATCTCGGAGGGAACACCGGGGAGCTGTTTTTT	CASSQDLGGNTGELFF
14	many	TRBV5-1	TRBJ2-7	TRBD2	TGCGCCAGCAGCCCCGGGAGGAGGAAGGACGAGCAGTACTTC	CASSPGRRKDEQYF
13	many	TRBV5-1	TRBJ2-5	NA	TGCGCCAGCAGCTCCTTTGGCATACAGACCCAGTACTTC	CASSSFGIQTQYF
14	few	TRBV7-9	TRBJ2-7	NA	TGTGCCAGCAGCTTAGTTCCGGGGAAGAACGAGCAGTACTTC	CASSLVPGKNEQYF
15	many	TRBV5-5	TRBJ2-5	TRBD1	TGTGCCAGCAGCATACGGACAGGGTTCGGCGAGACCCAGTACTTC	CASSIRTGFGETQYF
17	NA	TRBV5-1	TRBJ1-1	NA	TGCGTCAGCAGTTACTCGGGGTCAGGGCCTGGGGACACTGAAACTTTCTTT	CVSSYSGSGPGDTETFF